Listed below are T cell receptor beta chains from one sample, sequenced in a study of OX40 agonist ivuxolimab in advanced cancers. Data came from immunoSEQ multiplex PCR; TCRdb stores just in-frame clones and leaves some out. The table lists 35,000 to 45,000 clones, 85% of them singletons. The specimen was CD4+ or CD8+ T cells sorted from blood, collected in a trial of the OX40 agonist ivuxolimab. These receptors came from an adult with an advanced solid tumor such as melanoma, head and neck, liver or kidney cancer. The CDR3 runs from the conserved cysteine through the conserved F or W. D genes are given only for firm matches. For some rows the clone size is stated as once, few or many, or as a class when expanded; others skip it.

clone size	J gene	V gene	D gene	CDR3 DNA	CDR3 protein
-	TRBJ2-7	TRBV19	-	TGTGCCAGTAGTGCGACGGCGAGGTCCTACGAGCAGTACTTC	CASSATARSYEQYF
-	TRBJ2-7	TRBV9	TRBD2	TGTGCCAGCAGCGGGGGTAGCGGGAGGCCCTACGAGCAGTACTTC	CASSGGSGRPYEQYF
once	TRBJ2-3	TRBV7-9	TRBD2	TGTGCCAGCAGCTCGACGATAAATAGCGGGAGGTCGTATACGCAGTATTTT	CASSSTINSGRSYTQYF
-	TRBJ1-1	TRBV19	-	TGTGCCAGTAGTAGGCGGGGACATCCGTCCATTATGAACACTGAAGCTTTCTTT	CASSRRGHPSIMNTEAFF
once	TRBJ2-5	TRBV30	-	TGTGCCTGGAGTGTGGGGGGAGAGACCCAGTACTTC	CAWSVGGETQYF
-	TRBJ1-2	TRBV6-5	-	TGTGCCAGCAGTTTTAAGCCGGGGGGCGGCTATGGCTACACCTTC	CASSFKPGGGYGYTF
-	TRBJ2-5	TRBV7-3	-	TGTGCCAGCAGCCAGGGGGGGACCCAGTACTTC	CASSQGGTQYF
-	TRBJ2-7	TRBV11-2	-	TGTGCCAGCAGCTTCGGGCAGGGTTCCTACGAGCAGTACTTC	CASSFGQGSYEQYF
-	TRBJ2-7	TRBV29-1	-	TGCAGCGTTTCACCGACGCCGGGGGAGCAGTACTTC	CSVSPTPGEQYF
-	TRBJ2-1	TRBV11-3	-	TGTGCCAGCAGCGCGGAGACATTGGGTTGGCAGTTCTTC	CASSAETLGWQFF
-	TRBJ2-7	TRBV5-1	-	TGCGCCAGCAGCTTGGTCGGGGGGCCGGGCCCGTCCTACGAGCAGTACTTC	CASSLVGGPGPSYEQYF
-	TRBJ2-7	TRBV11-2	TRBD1	TGTGCCAGCAGCTCGACAGGGAAGTGGTACGAGCAGTACTTC	CASSSTGKWYEQYF
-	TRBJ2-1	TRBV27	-	TGTGCCAGCAGCCTAGGGGGATACAATGAGCAGTTCTTC	CASSLGGYNEQFF
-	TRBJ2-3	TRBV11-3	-	TGTGCCAGCAGCTTGGGAACAGGGAGTGGGAACACAGATACGCAGTATTTT	CASSLGTGSGNTDTQYF
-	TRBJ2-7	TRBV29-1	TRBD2	TGCAGCGTTGCGACTAGCACTTTTTCAGACGAGCAGTACTTC	CSVATSTFSDEQYF
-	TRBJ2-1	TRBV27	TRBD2	TGTGCCAGCAGTCTCCGGGCGCTAGCGGGAGGGGGTGAGCAGTTCTTC	CASSLRALAGGGEQFF
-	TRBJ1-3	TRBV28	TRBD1	TGTGCCAGCAGTCCCTCCGGGACAGGGCGTCGAAACACCATATATTTT	CASSPSGTGRRNTIYF
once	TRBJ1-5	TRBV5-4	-	TGTGCCAGCAGCTTGGCAGGGACCCAGCCCCAGCATTTT	CASSLAGTQPQHF
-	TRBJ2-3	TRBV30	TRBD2	TGTGCCTGGGGTCTAGCGGGAGGGTATGATACGCAGTATTTT	CAWGLAGGYDTQYF
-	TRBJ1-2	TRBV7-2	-	TGTGCCAGCAGCTTAGACGGGGTCTATGGCTACACCTTC	CASSLDGVYGYTF
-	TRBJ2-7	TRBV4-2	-	TGTGCCAGCAGCCAAGATGCGGCTAGCGCCGCCTACGAGCAGTACTTC	CASSQDAASAAYEQYF
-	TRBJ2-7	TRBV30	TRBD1	TGTGCCTGGAGCGACAGGGCTCTCTACGACGAGCAGTACTTC	CAWSDRALYDEQYF
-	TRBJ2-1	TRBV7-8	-	TGTGCCAGCAGCTTAAGACAAGTGCCCTACAATGAGCAGTTCTTC	CASSLRQVPYNEQFF
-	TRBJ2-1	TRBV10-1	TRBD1	TGCGCCAGCGCTGACCGGGACAGGGGAGTTGGTGAGCAGTTCTTC	CASADRDRGVGEQFF
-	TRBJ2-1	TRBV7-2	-	TGTGCCAGCAGCTTAGGGCCTCACAATGAGCAGTTCTTC	CASSLGPHNEQFF
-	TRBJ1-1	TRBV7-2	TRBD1	TGTGCCAGCAGCCGACTACCCGGGACAGGGCGGACTGAAGCTTTCTTT	CASSRLPGTGRTEAFF
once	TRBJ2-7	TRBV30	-	TGTGCCTGGAGTGTGGACGGCTACGAGCAGTACTTC	CAWSVDGYEQYF
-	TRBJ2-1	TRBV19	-	TGTGCCAGCAAACATCAGCGAAGCTCCTACAATGAGCAGTTCTTC	CASKHQRSSYNEQFF
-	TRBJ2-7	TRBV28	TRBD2	TGTGCCAGCAGACCAAGCGGGACCTACGAGCAGTACTTC	CASRPSGTYEQYF
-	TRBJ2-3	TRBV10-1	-	TGCGCCAGCAGTGAGTCCGGGACCGTCAGGACCCACACAGATACGCAGTATTTT	CASSESGTVRTHTDTQYF
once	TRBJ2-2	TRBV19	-	TGTGCCAGTAATGGGGGAGGAATGAACACCGGGGAGCTGTTTTTT	CASNGGGMNTGELFF
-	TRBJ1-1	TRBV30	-	TGTGCCTGGAGGGGACATAGGGTCCTTGAAGCTTTCTTT	CAWRGHRVLEAFF